Here is one T cell receptor (beta chain) with its context. The data were obtained in a study of blood T cell repertoires in COVID-19. For the study at large: Samples of COVID-19 (acute and convalescent) were obtained from the United States, Italy and Spain. Nucleic acid was either cDNA or gDNA, and it came from T cells, B-cell-depleted T cells, or PBMCs.

As handled by the study authors: Cell counts per sample came from amplifying reference gene primers. This table comes from immunoSEQ multiplex PCR, and its TCRdb copy is limited to in-frame clones, with some not included. V and J calls and clone size follow that table, whereas D and trimming were derived from the DNA. The repertoire has approximately 120,000 clones, under 90% of them found once; the top ten carry less than 8%. CDR3 length equals 16 residues. Per germline, CDR1 LNHDA and CDR2 SQIVND (reference sequence). Deletions cut 1 base from V and 0 bases from J, with 9 bases between. The sequence was obtained from a woman aged 45-59 years with acute or convalescent COVID-19. The V call is TRBV19, the J call TRBJ1-4; D is possibly TRBD1 (5 bases). Material: peripheral blood. The chain's CDR3 is CASSIAKTATNEKLFF. In DNA form, the CDR3 reads TGTGCCAGTAGTATAGCCAAGACAGCAACTAATGAAAAACTGTTTTTT.